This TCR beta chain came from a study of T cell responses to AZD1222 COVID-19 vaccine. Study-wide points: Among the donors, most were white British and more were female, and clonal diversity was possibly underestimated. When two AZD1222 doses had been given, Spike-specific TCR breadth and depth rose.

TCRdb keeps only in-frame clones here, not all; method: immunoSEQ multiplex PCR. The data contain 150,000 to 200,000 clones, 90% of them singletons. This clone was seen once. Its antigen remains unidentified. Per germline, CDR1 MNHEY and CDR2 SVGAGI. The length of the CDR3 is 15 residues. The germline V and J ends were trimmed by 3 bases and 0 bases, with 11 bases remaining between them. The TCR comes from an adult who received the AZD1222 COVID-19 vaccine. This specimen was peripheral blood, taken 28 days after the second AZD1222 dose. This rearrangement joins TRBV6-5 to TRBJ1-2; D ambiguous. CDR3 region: CASSYRQAPNYGYTF. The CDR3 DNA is TGTGCCAGCAGTTATCGGCAGGCCCCTAACTATGGCTACACCTTC.